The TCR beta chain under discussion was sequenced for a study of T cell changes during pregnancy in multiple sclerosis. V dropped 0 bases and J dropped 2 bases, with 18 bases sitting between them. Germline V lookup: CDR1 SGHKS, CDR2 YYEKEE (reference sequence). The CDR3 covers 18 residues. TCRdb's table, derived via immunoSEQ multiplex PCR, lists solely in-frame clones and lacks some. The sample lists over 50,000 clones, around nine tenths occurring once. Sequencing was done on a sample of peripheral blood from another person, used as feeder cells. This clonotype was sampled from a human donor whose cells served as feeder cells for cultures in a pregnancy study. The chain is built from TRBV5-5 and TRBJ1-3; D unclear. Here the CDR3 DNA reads TGTGCCAGCAGCTTGGCTGTCTCCGCAGGAGCTACTGGAAACACCATATATTTT. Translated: CASSLAVSAGATGNTIYF.